The text below deals with one T cell receptor beta chain. The data belong to a study of identical twins. TCRdb fed the 5' RACE reads into MiXCR, producing one record per CDR3 protein. The sample consists of 500,000 or so distinct CDR3 sequences, around 15% of them appearing once. The germline CDR1 and CDR2 sequences are SGHTA and FQGTGA. Trimming took 0 bases from V and 6 from J; bases not matched to a gene: 4. The CDR3 has 16 amino acids. The same sample was also used in a study of yellow fever vaccine responses in identical twins.

The TCR sequence derives from a woman in her late teens or twenties in good health. Sequenced input: CD4+ T cells sorted from blood. The V call is TRBV7-3, the J call TRBJ2-1; 11 bases agree with TRBD1. The chain's CDR3 is CASSLTGGQGGNEQFF. For the CDR3, the DNA is TGTGCCAGCAGCTTAACGGGGGGACAGGGGGGCAATGAGCAGTTCTTC.